The 5 T cell receptor beta chains given below trace back to one sample, sequenced in a study of blood T cell repertoires in COVID-19. Libraries were prepared by immunoSEQ multiplex PCR; TCRdb keeps only in-frame clonotypes and omits some of them. The repertoire consists of about 250,000 clones, with more than 70% occurring once and the leading ten covering under 2.5%. Source material: peripheral blood. These receptors all come from a woman aged 40 to 50 who had recovered from COVID-19.

The chain is built from TRBV7-2 and TRBJ2-7, with D maybe TRBD2 (6 bases). The germline V gene encodes CDR1 SGHTA and CDR2 FQGNSA. Trimming removed 3 bases from V and 0 bases from J, with 12 bases in between. The CDR3 runs 15 residues. CDR3 bases: TGTGCCAGCAGCTTGGAGGGGACTCGCTCCTACGAGCAGTACTTC. Protein sequence: CASSLEGTRSYEQYF.

The chain joins TRBV11-3 to TRBJ1-1; no clear D gene. Trimming stripped 5 bases from V and 4 bases from J, with 11 bases between. Germline V gives CDR1 SGHNT, CDR2 YENEEA. The CDR3 consists of 13 residues. Here the CDR3 DNA reads TGTGCCAGCAGCATTGGCGCAGGCACTGAAGCTTTCTTT. Amino acids: CASSIGAGTEAFF.

The chain joins TRBV27 to TRBJ2-7; 9 bases are a match to TRBD1. V gave up 6 bases and J gave up 1 base; unmatched junction bases: 7. Germline CDR1 reads MNHEY; CDR2 reads SMNVEV (reference sequence). The CDR3 runs 15 residues. The CDR3 bases are TGTGCCAGCAGCACCCCCGGGACAGGGTCCTACGAGCAGTACTTC. It encodes CASSTPGTGSYEQYF.

The rearrangement links TRBV4-3 to TRBJ2-3, with TRBD2 matching 9 bases. CDR1 is LGHNA, CDR2 YSLEER, per germline. This CDR3 is built from 15 residues. V shed 1 base and J 5 bases; nucleotides not matched to a gene: 4. This chain's CDR3 is CASSQVAGVGDTQYF. CDR3 sequence (DNA): TGCGCCAGCAGCCAAGTAGCGGGAGTAGGAGATACGCAGTATTTT.

This clone was seen a single time. The CDR3 DNA sequence: TGTGCCAGTAGTATAGATCTAGGCGGTTGGGAGACCCAGTACTTC. Residues: CASSIDLGGWETQYF. The chain couples TRBV19 to TRBJ2-5; D uncertain. Germline CDR1 reads LNHDA; CDR2 reads SQIVND (reference sequence). This CDR3 spans 15 amino acids. Trimming removed 0 bases from V and 5 bases from J, with 13 bases in between.